This T cell receptor beta chain was recorded in a study of cytomegalovirus exposure and HLA in healthy donors. Study-wide findings and caveats: As immune exposure information, only CMV serostatus was available. Reported performance of the classifier showed diagnosis of cytomegalovirus status with high specificity and sensitivity. Clonal expansion, a later analysis showed, was greater in HLA-associated TCR beta chains than in equally common others. Later genetic work tied a missense DCLRE1C variant to beta-chain V and J trimming.

About this clone: What it binds is not known.

This CDR3 spans 14 amino acids. Per the germline V gene, CDR1 is LNHDA and CDR2 is SQIVND (reference sequence). 13 Jbeta primers and 60 Vbeta primers were used for the PCR. TCRdb's table, derived via immunoSEQ multiplex PCR, lists solely in-frame clones and lacks some. The profile shows over 150,000 clones, roughly 80% of them singletons. The specimen sequenced was PBMCs. The TCR was taken from a woman aged 25 to 39 in good health and CMV-seronegative. The rearrangement joins TRBV19 to TRBJ2-5; 8 nucleotides agree with TRBD1. The last part of the DNA fits TRBJ2-7 better; the J call may be wrong. CDR3 region: CASSFGQGVDEQYF. CDR3 bases: TGTGCCAGTAGTTTCGGACAGGGAGTGGACGAGCAGTACTTC.